The clone carrying this TCR beta chain appeared a single time. Its antigen is not known. These data are taken from a study of shared clonotypes between healthy human individuals. TCRdb's table, derived via immunoSEQ multiplex PCR, lists solely in-frame clones and lacks some. Counted here are 2,500,000 or so clones, more than 85% occurring once; the ten biggest clones make up approximately 0.35%. The CDR3 totals 13 residues. Germline lookup yields CDR1 MNHNS and CDR2 SASEGT. Trimming at V came to 6 bases and at J to 3 bases, leaving 4 bases not matched to a gene. The study, taken as a whole, reports: Researchers found naive subsets generally carried larger estimated richness than memory subsets.

The donors were adults (healthy and HIV-negative) with no recent acute infections or vaccinations. CD4+ cells underwent separation, giving CD45RA+ naive and CD45RA-negative memory subsets. The clonotype was recovered from a man between 18 and 35 years old in good health. Some clones in this sample may be carry-over from other donors' samples. The rearrangement joins TRBV6-1 to TRBJ1-1; 7 bases align to TRBD1. The source material was naive CD4+ T cells from PBMCs. Subset described: CD45RA+ positively selected. CDR3 loop: CASRETGYTEAFF. CDR3 sequence (DNA): TGTGCCAGCAGGGAGACAGGGTACACTGAAGCTTTCTTT.